The 21 T cell receptor beta chains in this list originate from one sample, sequenced in a study of metastatic and nonmetastatic thyroid tumors. TCRdb re-called the PCR reads through MiXCR. The sample includes about 43,000 clones, more than 3% of them seen just once. No patient had received any treatment before thyroid surgery. Material for sequencing was blood. The origin of the receptors is a female donor with papillary thyroid cancer or a benign thyroid nodule (not recorded which). Some clones in this sample may be carry-over from other donors' samples.

This clone turned up a few times. The J gene is TRBJ1-4, the V gene TRBV10-3, with a possible D match to TRBD1 (6 bases). V lost 10 bases to trimming and J lost 7 bases, with 19 bases between them. From germline, CDR1 is ENHRY and CDR2 SYGVKD. There are 14 residues in the CDR3. CDR3 DNA sequence: TGTGCCACGCGATCCTACAGGGCTCGTGAAAAACTGTTTTTT. Encoded protein: CATRSYRAREKLFF.

J is TRBJ2-5 and V is TRBV5-1; the match to TRBD2 covers 8 bases. Germline V gene lookup returns CDR1 SGHRS and CDR2 YFSETQ. Trimming at V came to 3 bases and at J to 4 bases, leaving 5 bases not matched to a gene. The CDR3 has 14 residues. The CDR3 sequence: CASSSGGAGETQYF. The CDR3 nucleotides read TGCGCCAGCAGCTCCGGGGGGGCTGGAGAGACCCAGTACTTC.

This clone showed up just a few times. CDR3 residues: CASSPGQGAYNEQFF. The CDR3 DNA follows: TGTGCCAGCAGTCCGGGACAGGGGGCATACAATGAGCAGTTCTTC. The chain links TRBV12-3 or TRBV12-4 to TRBJ2-1; TRBD1 matches at 12 bases. The J segment lost 4 bases and the V segment lost 5 bases, leaving 3 bases of the junction unmatched. This CDR3 region has 15 residues.

V gene TRBV30 combines with J gene TRBJ2-1; TRBD1 might be the D (5 bases). Germline V gives CDR1 GTSNPN, CDR2 SVGIG (reference sequence). The CDR3 consists of 14 residues. Trimming took off 3 bases at V and 3 bases at J, with 12 bases between the two ends. CDR3 loop: CAWRAGLGYNEQFF. The CDR3 coding sequence is TGTGCCTGGAGGGCAGGGTTGGGCTACAATGAGCAGTTCTTC.

This clone was counted ten times or more. The chain joins TRBV12-3 or TRBV12-4 to TRBJ2-1, with TRBD1 as a possible D gene (5 bases). This CDR3 region has 13 residues. The V end lost 2 bases, the J end lost 7 bases, and 9 bases lay between the germline ends. DNA of the CDR3: TGTGCCAGCAGTTTAAACAGGTGGAATGAGCAGTTCTTC. Translated, it gives CASSLNRWNEQFF.

This clone was detected ten times or more. This chain connects TRBV4-1 to TRBJ2-2; weak D call: TRBD1 (6 bases). Trimming removed 7 bases from V and 6 bases from J, with 18 bases in between. The CDR3 covers 15 residues. Germline lookup yields CDR1 MGHRA and CDR2 YSYEKL. This chain's CDR3 is CASTREQGDAGELFF. CDR3 sequence (DNA): TGCGCCAGCACCCGGGAACAGGGAGATGCCGGGGAGCTGTTTTTT.

The chain's CDR3 is CASSLVGANTGELFF. Here the CDR3 DNA reads TGTGCCAGCAGTTTGGTTGGGGCGAACACCGGGGAGCTGTTTTTT. The rearrangement joins TRBV12-3 or TRBV12-4 to TRBJ2-2; D is undetermined. V lost 3 bases and J 0 bases, leaving 8 bases between the germline ends. There are 15 residues in the CDR3.

This clone has just a few counts. V and J are TRBV10-3 and TRBJ2-3; D is possibly TRBD1 (6 bases). Germline V gene data show CDR1 as ENHRY and CDR2 as SYGVKD. Trimming removed 11 bases at V and 11 bases at J, with 20 bases between. The CDR3 extends over 12 amino acids. CDR3 in amino acids: CASNGPGAEQYF. For the CDR3, the DNA is TGTGCCTCGAATGGGCCAGGGGCCGAGCAGTATTTT.

This clone has only a few counts. The chain combines TRBV20-1 with TRBJ2-1; 10 bases align to TRBD2. The CDR3 length is 14 residues. J was trimmed by 3 bases and V by 4 bases; bases with no gene match: 3. Looked up from germline, CDR1 is DFQATT and CDR2 is SNEGSKA (reference sequence). The CDR3 spells CSATGLADYNEQFF. The CDR3 DNA reads as TGCAGTGCTACCGGACTAGCGGACTACAATGAGCAGTTCTTC.

This clone was seen repeatedly, ten times or more. This rearrangement joins TRBV6-5 to TRBJ1-6, with 7 bases identical to TRBD1. The germline V gene encodes CDR1 MNHEY and CDR2 SVGAGI. V dropped 1 base and J dropped 9; count of bases not matched to a gene: 6. The CDR3 is 15 amino acids. In DNA form, the CDR3 reads TGTGCCAGCAGTTACTTGACAGGGTTTGGTTCACCCCTCCACTTT. Translated: CASSYLTGFGSPLHF.

A few counts support this clone. V and J are TRBV28 and TRBJ2-1, with 10 bases identical to TRBD1. CDR3 length: 15 residues. The germline V gene encodes CDR1 MDHEN and CDR2 SYDVKM. The V gene end was trimmed by 3 bases and the J gene end by 7 bases; junction bases not matched to a gene: 6. CDR3 sequence reads: CASSFTGQGSNEQFF. CDR3 DNA sequence: TGTGCCAGCAGTTTTACGGGACAGGGGTCGAATGAGCAGTTCTTC.

This clone was seen more than once but under ten times. J is TRBJ2-7 and V is TRBV28; possibly TRBD1 for D (6 bases). Germline assignment: CDR1 MDHEN and CDR2 SYDVKM. Deletions cut 2 bases from V and 2 bases from J, with 13 bases between. This CDR3 contains 15 residues. In DNA form, the CDR3 reads TGTGCCAGCAGTTTAGTGTACAGGGCAACCTACGAGCAGTACTTC. Translating gives CASSLVYRATYEQYF.

This clone was seen a handful of times. The V call is TRBV28, the J call TRBJ2-2; no definite D call. Germline values: CDR1 MDHEN, CDR2 SYDVKM. This CDR3 is 15 amino acids long. The V end lost 6 bases, the J end lost 6 bases, and 17 bases lay between the germline ends. This CDR3 is CASRNSVIPAGELFF. In DNA, the CDR3 is TGTGCCAGCAGGAATAGTGTGATCCCCGCCGGGGAGCTGTTTTTT.

This clone was recorded at least ten times. This rearrangement joins TRBV12-3 or TRBV12-4 to TRBJ2-7; TRBD2 might be the D (7 bases). This CDR3 has 15 amino acids. Trimming removed 7 bases at V and 3 bases at J, with 19 bases between. The CDR3 reads CASTRGGGVNYEQYF. In nucleotides, the CDR3 is TGTGCCAGCACCAGAGGGGGGGGGGTAAACTACGAGCAGTACTTC.

V gene TRBV12-3 or TRBV12-4 combines with J gene TRBJ2-7; TRBD1 matches at 7 bases. This CDR3 region has 15 residues. J was trimmed by 3 bases and V by 3 bases; bases with no gene match: 8. The CDR3 DNA follows: TGTGCCAGCAGTTTCGTTACAGGGGTCTTCTACGAGCAGTACTTC. Residues: CASSFVTGVFYEQYF.

There are many counts of this clone. The gene calls are TRBV20-1 and TRBJ1-1; 9 bases are shared with TRBD1. This CDR3 is 16 amino acids long. J gave up 5 bases and V 1 base, and 11 bases lay outside the gene matches. Per germline, CDR1 DFQATT and CDR2 SNEGSKA (reference sequence). CDR3 nucleotide sequence: TGCAGTGCTAGAGTCTTACAGGGGGCCCGTGAGACTGAAGCTTTCTTT. Amino acid sequence: CSARVLQGARETEAFF.

This clone was counted many times. This chain joins TRBV12-3 or TRBV12-4 and TRBJ1-5; D uncertain. Between the trimmed V and J ends, which lost 3 bases and 3 bases, there was a span of 6 bases. The CDR3 has 13 amino acids. The CDR3 here is CASSFSLNQPQHF. CDR3 DNA: TGTGCCAGCAGTTTCAGCCTCAATCAGCCCCAGCATTTT.

This clone appeared many times. J is TRBJ2-2 and V is TRBV18, with unresolved D. The length of the CDR3 is 15 residues. CDR1 KGHSH and CDR2 LQKENI come from the germline V gene. Trimming took off 4 bases at V and 3 bases at J, with 12 bases between the two ends. The CDR3 sequence is CASSRETRYTGELFF. The CDR3 nucleotides read TGTGCCAGCTCACGAGAAACGAGATACACCGGGGAGCTGTTTTTT.

This clone was counted many times. The genes are TRBV24-1 and TRBJ2-1, with 7 bases that match TRBD2. This CDR3 region has 16 residues. J was trimmed by 3 bases and V by 0 bases; bases with no gene match: 4. Germline loops: CDR1 KGHDR, CDR2 SFDVKD. The CDR3 DNA sequence: TGTGCCACCAGTGATTTGCAGGGCGGGAGCTACAATGAGCAGTTCTTC. Its translation is CATSDLQGGSYNEQFF.

In this sample, this clone turned up many times. The chain joins TRBV3-1 to TRBJ1-1; the match to TRBD1 covers 9 bases. The length of the CDR3 is 14 residues. V shed 3 bases, J shed 6 bases, and the junction held 5 bases outside the gene matches. Germline V gene data show CDR1 as LGHDT and CDR2 as YNNKEL (reference sequence). CDR3 residues: CASSQGQGVAEAFF. Here the CDR3 DNA reads TGTGCCAGCAGCCAGGGACAGGGAGTAGCTGAAGCTTTCTTT.

This clone was seen at least ten times. The CDR3 is CSVEVLGTAEAFF. The CDR3 DNA follows: TGCAGCGTTGAAGTTCTCGGGACGGCTGAAGCTTTCTTT. This chain links TRBV29-1 with TRBJ1-1; D is possibly TRBD1 (5 bases). The ends were cut back, 1 base at V and 6 bases at J, with 12 bases in the middle. The CDR3 totals 13 residues. From germline, CDR1 is SQVTM and CDR2 ANQGSEA.